This T cell receptor beta chain was sequenced during a study of blood T cell repertoires in COVID-19. At the level of the study: Donors in the United States, Italy and Spain gave samples during acute or convalescent COVID-19.

The CDR3 is made up of 13 amino acids. Germline CDR1 is SGHRS and CDR2 is YFSETQ. Trimming cost V 7 bases and J 0 bases, with 8 bases left between them. Clones were read by immunoSEQ multiplex PCR, and TCRdb kept only the in-frame ones, dropping some. The table has some 82,000 clones, 81% seen once. This TCR derives from a man older than 75 with acute or convalescent COVID-19. The chain uses TRBV5-1 and TRBJ1-5; D gene ambiguous. The sample consisted of peripheral blood. This CDR3 is CASSIGSNQPQHF. The DNA of the CDR3 is TGCGCCAGCTCCATCGGTAGCAATCAGCCCCAGCATTTT. Based on the CDR3 plus reference TRBV5-1 and TRBJ1-5, the full variable domain is KAGVTQTPRYLIKTRGQQVTLSCSPISGHRSVSWYQQTPGQGLQFLFEYFSETQRNKGNFPGRFSGRQFSNSRSEMNVSTLELGDSALYLCASSIGSNQPQHFGDGTRLSIL.